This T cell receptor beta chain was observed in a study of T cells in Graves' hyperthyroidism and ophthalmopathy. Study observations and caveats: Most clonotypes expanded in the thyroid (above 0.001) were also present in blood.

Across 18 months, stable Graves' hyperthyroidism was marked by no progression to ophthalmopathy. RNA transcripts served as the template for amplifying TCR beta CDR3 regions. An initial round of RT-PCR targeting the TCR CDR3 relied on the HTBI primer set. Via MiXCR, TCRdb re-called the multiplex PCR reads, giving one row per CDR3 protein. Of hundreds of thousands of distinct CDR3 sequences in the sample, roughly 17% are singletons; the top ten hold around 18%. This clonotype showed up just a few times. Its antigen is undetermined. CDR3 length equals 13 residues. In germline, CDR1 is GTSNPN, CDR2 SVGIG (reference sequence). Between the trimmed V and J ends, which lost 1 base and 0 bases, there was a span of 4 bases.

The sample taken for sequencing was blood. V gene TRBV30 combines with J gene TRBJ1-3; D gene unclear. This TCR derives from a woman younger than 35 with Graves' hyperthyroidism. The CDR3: CAWSESSGNTIYF. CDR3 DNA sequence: TGTGCCTGGAGTGAGAGCTCTGGAAACACCATATATTTT.